The sequence of this TCR beta chain was determined in a study of T-cell memory formation after mild COVID-19. Study summary: The two donors had largely donor-specific TCR clusters. The study's findings and limits: Contracting clones, day 15 to 85, had balanced CD4/CD8, and later expanders favored CD4+.

The CDR3 extends over 14 amino acids. The V and J ends lost 3 bases and 5 bases respectively, with 11 bases between them. TCRdb redid the calling of the 5' RACE reads with MiXCR, one entry per CDR3 protein. The data hold roughly 47,000 distinct CDR3 sequences, with under 7.5% observed a single time. This clonotype was recorded at least ten times. Its antigen is unidentified. This sequence originates from a man aged 18 to 30 who had mild COVID-19 (a few samples of this study predate the infection). Cell type and time point are not known. The sequencing input was PBMCs or a T cell subset sorted from them (not recorded which). The chain links TRBV12-3 or TRBV12-4 to TRBJ1-5; D is perhaps TRBD1 (5 bases). The CDR3 protein is CASSFSGGDQPQHF. Here the CDR3 DNA reads TGTGCCAGCAGTTTCTCGGGGGGAGATCAGCCCCAGCATTTT.